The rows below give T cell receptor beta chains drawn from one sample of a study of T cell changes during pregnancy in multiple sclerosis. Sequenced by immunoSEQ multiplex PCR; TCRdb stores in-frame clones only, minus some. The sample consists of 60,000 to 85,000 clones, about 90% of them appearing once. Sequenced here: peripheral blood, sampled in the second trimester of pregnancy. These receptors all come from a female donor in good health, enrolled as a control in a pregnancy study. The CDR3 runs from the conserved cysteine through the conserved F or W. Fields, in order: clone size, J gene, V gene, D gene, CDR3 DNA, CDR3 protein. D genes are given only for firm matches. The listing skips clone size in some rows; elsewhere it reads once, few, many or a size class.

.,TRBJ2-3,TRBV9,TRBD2,TGTGCCAGCAGCGTAAGCGGGAGAACGGCAGATACGCAGTATTTT,CASSVSGRTADTQYF
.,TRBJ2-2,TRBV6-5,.,TGTGCCAGCAGTCCTCAACGAGAGTACACCGGGGAGCTGTTTTTT,CASSPQREYTGELFF
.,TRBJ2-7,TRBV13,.,TGTGCCAGCAGCCCATTACTAGACTCCTACGAGCAGTACTTC,CASSPLLDSYEQYF
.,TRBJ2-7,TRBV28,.,TGTGCCAGCAGTTTAAAGCGGCGGCCGTACGAGCAGTACTTC,CASSLKRRPYEQYF
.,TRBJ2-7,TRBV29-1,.,TGCAGCGTTGCTGACAACTCCTACGAGCAGTACTTC,CSVADNSYEQYF
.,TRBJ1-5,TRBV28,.,TGTGCCAGCAGCCCTCCCCGGTCCCCTCTTAGCAATCAGCCCCAGCATTTT,CASSPPRSPLSNQPQHF
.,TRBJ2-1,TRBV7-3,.,TGTGCCAGCAGCTCCCCCGATCGGGTGGAGCAGTTCTTC,CASSSPDRVEQFF
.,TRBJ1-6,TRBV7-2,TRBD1,TGTGCCAGCAGCCCCACAGGGGGCGATTCACCCCTCCACTTT,CASSPTGGDSPLHF
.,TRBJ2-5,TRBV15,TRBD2,TGTGCCACCAGCAGAGACAGGAATAGAAGGGGCCTAGCGGGAGGAAGGGAGACCCAGTACTTC,CATSRDRNRRGLAGGRETQYF
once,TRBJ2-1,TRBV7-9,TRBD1,TGTGCCAGCAGCTTAGGAGACACGACAGGGGTTAGGGGTGAGCAGTTCTTC,CASSLGDTTGVRGEQFF
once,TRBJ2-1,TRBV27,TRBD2,TGTGCCAGCAGTTTAAGTCTAGCGGGGGGGGGAGATGAGCAGTTCTTC,CASSLSLAGGGDEQFF
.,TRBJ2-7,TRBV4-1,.,TGCGCCAGCAGCCAAGAATTATCTAGCATCGAGCAGTACTTC,CASSQELSSIEQYF
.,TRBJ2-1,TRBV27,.,TGTGCCAGTGCCCCTAGAAGGTTCTCGGAGCAGTTCTTC,CASAPRRFSEQFF
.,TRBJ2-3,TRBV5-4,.,TGTGCCAGCAGCTCCGCTAGGGGGGAGGGATGGAGCACAGATACGCAGTATTTT,CASSSARGEGWSTDTQYF
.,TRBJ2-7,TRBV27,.,TGTGCCAGCAGATCCATCACCAGGGGCCCCTACGAGCAGTACTTC,CASRSITRGPYEQYF
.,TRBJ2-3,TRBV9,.,TGTGCCAGCAGCGTCCTCGGAGATACGCAGTATTTT,CASSVLGDTQYF
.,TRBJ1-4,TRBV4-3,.,TGCGCCAGCAGCCGGAGCCACAAGACAACTAATGAAAAACTGTTTTTT,CASSRSHKTTNEKLFF
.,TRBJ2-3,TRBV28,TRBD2,TGTGCCAGCAGTTTGAAGAGACTAGCGGGGGCTCCCCTCACAGATACGCAGTATTTT,CASSLKRLAGAPLTDTQYF
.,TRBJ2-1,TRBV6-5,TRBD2,TGTGCCAGCAGGGCAGCGGGAGTTAACTACAATGAGCAGTTCTTC,CASRAAGVNYNEQFF
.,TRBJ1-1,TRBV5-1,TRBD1,TGCGCCAGCAGTTCCCGGGACAGTGAAGCTTTCTTT,CASSSRDSEAFF
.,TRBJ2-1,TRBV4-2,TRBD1,TGTGCCAGCAGCCAAGGACAGGGTTTGGGCTACAATGAGCAGTTCTTC,CASSQGQGLGYNEQFF
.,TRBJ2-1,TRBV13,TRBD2,TGTGCCAGCAAAGCTAGCGGGATAACAAGAAGGTACAATGAGCAGTTCTTC,CASKASGITRRYNEQFF
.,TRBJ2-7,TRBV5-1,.,TGCGCCAGCAGTGTGCGGGATACCTACGAGCAGTACTTC,CASSVRDTYEQYF
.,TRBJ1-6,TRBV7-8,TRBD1,TGTGCCAGCAGCTTACTCACATCCCGACAGGGCCACTATAATTCACCCCTCCACTTT,CASSLLTSRQGHYNSPLHF
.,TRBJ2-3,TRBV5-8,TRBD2,TGTGCCAGCACCAATCGGGGGGCAGATACGCAGTATTTT,CASTNRGADTQYF
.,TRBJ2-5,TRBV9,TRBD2,TGTGCCAGCAGCGTTTCAAGCGGGAGGGCCTCGGAGACCCAGTACTTC,CASSVSSGRASETQYF
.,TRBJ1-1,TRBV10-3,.,TGTGCCATCAGTGGCGGACAGAGCCTTAGTGAAGCTTTCTTT,CAISGGQSLSEAFF
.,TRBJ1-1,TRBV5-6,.,TGTGCCAGCAGCTTGGGGGGCCTGGGCACTGAAGCTTTCTTT,CASSLGGLGTEAFF
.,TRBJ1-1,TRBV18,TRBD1,TGTGCCAGCTCACCTCCGGGACAGCGGAACACTGAAGCTTTCTTT,CASSPPGQRNTEAFF
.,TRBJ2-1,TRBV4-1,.,TGCGCCAGCAGTCGAGGGACATTCTCCTACAATGAGCAGTTCTTC,CASSRGTFSYNEQFF
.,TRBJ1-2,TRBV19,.,TGTGCCAGTAGTCGGAGGGGCAGCCGAAACTATGGCTACACCTTC,CASSRRGSRNYGYTF
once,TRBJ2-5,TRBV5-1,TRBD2,TGCGCCAGCAGCAGAATTAGCGGGAGTCCCGGCGAGTACTTC,CASSRISGSPGEYF
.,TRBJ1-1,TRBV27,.,TGTGCCAGCAGTTTATGGGGCCCCGGTGACACTGAAGCTTTCTTT,CASSLWGPGDTEAFF
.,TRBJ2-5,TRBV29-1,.,TGCAGCGTTGAAGAAAGCAGGGTTGGAGAGACCCAGTACTTC,CSVEESRVGETQYF
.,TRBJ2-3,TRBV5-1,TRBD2,TGCGCCAGCAGCTTTACCCCCGGCGGGGGGCCCACAGATACGCAGTATTTT,CASSFTPGGGPTDTQYF
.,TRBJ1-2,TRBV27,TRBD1,TGTGCCAGCAGTTTAGGGACAGGCTATGGCTACACCTTC,CASSLGTGYGYTF
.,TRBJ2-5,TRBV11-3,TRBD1,TGTGCCAGCAGCCCCCGGGACAGGGACCAAGAGACCCAGTACTTC,CASSPRDRDQETQYF
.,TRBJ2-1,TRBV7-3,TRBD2,TGTGCCAGCAGCTCTCCCCTAAGCGGGAGGGCGTACAATGAGCAGTTCTTC,CASSSPLSGRAYNEQFF
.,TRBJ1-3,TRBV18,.,TGTGCCAGCTCATTGGGCCGAGCCCAGGCTGGAAACACCATATATTTT,CASSLGRAQAGNTIYF
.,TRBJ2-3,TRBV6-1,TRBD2,TGTGCCAGCAGCGGACTAGCGGGGACTACAGATACGCAGTATTTT,CASSGLAGTTDTQYF
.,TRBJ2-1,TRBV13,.,TGTGCCAGCAGCCCCCGGGCCCTAGCGACCAATGAGCAGTTCTTC,CASSPRALATNEQFF
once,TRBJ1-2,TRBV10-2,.,TGCGCCAGCAGTGAGTCTCCCTTCAGACAGCCCGGGTATGGCTACACCTTC,CASSESPFRQPGYGYTF
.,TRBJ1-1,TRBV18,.,TGTGCCAGCTCACCCAGGACTGATAACACTGAAGCTTTCTTT,CASSPRTDNTEAFF
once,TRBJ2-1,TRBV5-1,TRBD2,TGCGCCAGCAGTGTGTTAGCGGGAAAGCATGAGCAGTTCTTC,CASSVLAGKHEQFF
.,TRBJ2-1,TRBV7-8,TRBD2,TGTGCCAGCAGCCTTGGACTAGCGGGGCCTGAGGAGCAGTTCTTC,CASSLGLAGPEEQFF
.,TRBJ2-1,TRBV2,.,TGTGCCAGCAGTACGGACAGTTACAATGAGCAGTTCTTC,CASSTDSYNEQFF
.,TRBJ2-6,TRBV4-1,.,TGCGCCAGCAGCCAAGAAAGCGTCGGGACAAGTCTTTTCTCTGGGGCCAACGTCCTGACTTTC,CASSQESVGTSLFSGANVLTF
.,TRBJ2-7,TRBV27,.,TGTGCCAGCAGTTTTCAGGGTAGCTCCTACGAGCAGTACTTC,CASSFQGSSYEQYF
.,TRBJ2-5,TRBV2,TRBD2,TGTGCCAGCAAGGGAGGGTTCATAGGGAAGACCCAGTACTTC,CASKGGFIGKTQYF
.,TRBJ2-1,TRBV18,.,TGTGCCAGCTCATCTGGGCCCAGATATGAGCAGTTCTTC,CASSSGPRYEQFF
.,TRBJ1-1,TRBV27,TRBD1,TGTGCCAGCGGACAGGGCCGGATCACTGAAGCTTTCTTT,CASGQGRITEAFF
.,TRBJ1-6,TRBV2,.,TGTGCCAGCAGCACAGAAAGTAATTCACCCCTCCACTTT,CASSTESNSPLHF
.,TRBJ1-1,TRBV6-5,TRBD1,TGTGCCAGCAGTTACTCGAGGGGGCCTAACACTGAAGCTTTCTTT,CASSYSRGPNTEAFF
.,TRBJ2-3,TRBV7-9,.,TGTGCCAGCAGCCCGACGGGGATCAGCACAGATACGCAGTATTTT,CASSPTGISTDTQYF
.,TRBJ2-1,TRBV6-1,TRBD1,TGTGCCAGCAGTGAAGGGACAGGCTCCTACAATGAGCAGTTCTTC,CASSEGTGSYNEQFF